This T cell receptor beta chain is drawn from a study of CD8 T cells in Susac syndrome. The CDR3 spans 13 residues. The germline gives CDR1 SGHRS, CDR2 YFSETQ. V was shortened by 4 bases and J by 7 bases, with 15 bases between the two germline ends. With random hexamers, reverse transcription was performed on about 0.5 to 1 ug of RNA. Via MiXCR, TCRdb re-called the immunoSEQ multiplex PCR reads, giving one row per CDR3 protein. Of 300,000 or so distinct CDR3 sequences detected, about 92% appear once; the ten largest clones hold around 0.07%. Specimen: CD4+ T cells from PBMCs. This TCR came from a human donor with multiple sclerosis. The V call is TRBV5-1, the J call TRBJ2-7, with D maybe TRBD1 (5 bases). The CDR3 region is CASSHGWGDEQYF. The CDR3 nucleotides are TGCGCCAGCAGCCACGGGTGGGGCGATGAGCAGTACTTC.